The rows below give T cell receptor beta chains drawn from one sample of a study of blood T cell repertoires in COVID-19. Data came from immunoSEQ multiplex PCR; TCRdb stores just in-frame clones and leaves some out. The sample shows 50,000 to 65,000 clones, 75% to 85% of them seen only once. Sequencing was done on a sample of peripheral blood. Source of these receptors: an older woman with acute or convalescent COVID-19. CDR3s include the opening cysteine and the closing phenylalanine or tryptophan. A D gene is named only where the DNA matches it firmly. The size field is filled for only some rows; it gives once, few, many or a size class.

. TRBJ1-3 . TRBV6-5 TGTGCCAGCAGTTACGGTGGGGGCTTCTCTGGAAACACCATATATTTT CASSYGGGFSGNTIYF
few TRBJ2-3 TRBD1 TRBV4-2 TGTGCCAGCAGCCAAGAGGGACAGGGGCTCACAGATACGCAGTATTTT CASSQEGQGLTDTQYF
few TRBJ1-1 . TRBV6-4 TGTGCCAGCAGCGAGTCGGGCGGGGCCCTGGACACTGAAGCTTTCTTT CASSESGGALDTEAFF
few TRBJ2-3 TRBD2 TRBV27 TGTGCCAGCAGTCTGGGACTAGCGTTGGATACGCAGTATTTT CASSLGLALDTQYF
. TRBJ2-7 . TRBV3-1/TRBV3-2 TGTGCCAGCAGCCTACGACTACGCGAGCAGTACTTC CASSLRLREQYF
. TRBJ1-5 TRBD1 TRBV30 TGTGCCTGGGGGGGACAGGGAGGTCAGCCCCAGCATTTT CAWGGQGGQPQHF
. TRBJ1-5 TRBD1 TRBV27 TGTGCCAGCAGTTTACATACAGGGGGAAATCAGCCCCAGCATTTT CASSLHTGGNQPQHF
. TRBJ2-6 . TRBV14 TGTGCCAGCAGCCGGTACAGGCCCCAGGTCCGCGGGGCCAACGTCCTGACTTTC CASSRYRPQVRGANVLTF
. TRBJ1-3 . TRBV5-1 TGCGCCAGCAGCCCAGGACAGAGCTCTGGAAACACCATATATTTT CASSPGQSSGNTIYF
few TRBJ2-7 . TRBV4-1 TGCGCCAGCAGCCAAGATCCCCGAGTCCCCTACGAGCAGTACTTC CASSQDPRVPYEQYF
. TRBJ1-2 . TRBV29-1 TGCATCACCTCGGGTACAGGGAATGGCTACACCTTC CITSGTGNGYTF
. TRBJ2-1 TRBD2 TRBV11-2 TGTGCCAGCAGCTTAGAACCCGGGAGGTCTAGTGAGCAGTTCTTC CASSLEPGRSSEQFF
. TRBJ2-7 . TRBV21-1 TGTGCCAGCAGCAAAGCCCGGCGGAGCTCCTACGAGCAGTACTTC CASSKARRSSYEQYF
. TRBJ1-5 . TRBV12-3/TRBV12-4 TGTGCCAGCAGTCCCTCAGACAATCAGCCCCAGCATTTT CASSPSDNQPQHF
. TRBJ2-3 TRBD2 TRBV5-1 TGCGCCAGCAGCTTGGAGGTTAGCGGGGGCCCCACAGATACGCAGTATTTT CASSLEVSGGPTDTQYF
. TRBJ2-7 TRBD2 TRBV19 TGTGCCAGTAGTTATACCCTCCTAGCGGGAGACACTTTCTACGAGCAGTACTTC CASSYTLLAGDTFYEQYF
once TRBJ2-5 . TRBV2 TGTGCCAGCAGTGACCCTAGGGGAGAGACCCAGTACTTC CASSDPRGETQYF
. TRBJ2-3 . TRBV6-6 TGTGCCAGCAGTTACGGCCGACCGGGGGATACGCAGTATTTT CASSYGRPGDTQYF
. TRBJ2-3 . TRBV7-2 TGTGCCAGCAGCAAAAGGCAGGGGTACACAGATACGCAGTATTTT CASSKRQGYTDTQYF
. TRBJ1-5 . TRBV2 TGTGCCAGCAGTGACAGGCTAAGCAATCAGCCCCAGCATTTT CASSDRLSNQPQHF
. TRBJ1-2 . TRBV4-1 TGCGCCAGCAGTCCAACCACGAACAGTAACTATGGCTACACCTTC CASSPTTNSNYGYTF
. TRBJ2-5 TRBD2 TRBV24-1 TGTGCCGCGGGGACTAGCGGGAGTGTGGAGACCCAGTACTTC CAAGTSGSVETQYF
. TRBJ2-1 . TRBV3-1/TRBV3-2 TGTGCCAGCAGCCAAGGGAGTCACCAGTTCTTC CASSQGSHQFF
. TRBJ1-1 . TRBV6-5 TGTGCCAGTGATAACAGGGCCTATTCAACTGAAGCTTTCTTT CASDNRAYSTEAFF
few TRBJ1-6 . TRBV3-1/TRBV3-2 TGTGCCAGCAGCCAAGGGCAGACAGGTTCGGACTCCTATAATTCACCCCTCCACTTT CASSQGQTGSDSYNSPLHF
. TRBJ1-5 TRBD1 TRBV10-1 TGCGCCAGCAGCGGGGACAGGGGGGGAAGGAATCAGCCCCAGCATTTT CASSGDRGGRNQPQHF
. TRBJ2-7 . TRBV18 TGTGCCAGCTCACCAGACATAATATCCTACGAGCAGTACTTC CASSPDIISYEQYF
. TRBJ2-2 TRBD1 TRBV7-6 TGTGCCAGCACCAAGGACAGGGACACCGGGGAGCTGTTTTTT CASTKDRDTGELFF
. TRBJ1-1 . TRBV6-5 TGTGCCAGCAGCTCCGGGTCTTCGGGGAACACTGAAGCTTTCTTT CASSSGSSGNTEAFF
. TRBJ2-1 TRBD2 TRBV28 TGTGCCAGCAGTTTACGCGGGGGGGCGAGAGATGAGCAGTTCTTC CASSLRGGARDEQFF
. TRBJ1-2 . TRBV27 TGTGCCAGCTGTACAGGGCGAGGTTATGGCTACACCTTC CASCTGRGYGYTF
once TRBJ2-1 TRBD2 TRBV27 TGTGCCAGCAAGTCGAGCGGGGGGGACAATGAGCAGTTCTTC CASKSSGGDNEQFF
. TRBJ1-4 . TRBV28 TGTGCCAGCAGTCCAGGCGGGGGGCAAGACGAAAAACTGTTTTTT CASSPGGGQDEKLFF
. TRBJ2-5 TRBD2 TRBV11-2 TGTGCCAGTGAACGGGGGGGTAAGGAGACCCAGTACTTC CASERGGKETQYF
. TRBJ2-1 TRBD2 TRBV5-1 TGCGCCAGCAGCCACGGACTAGCGGCTAGCTCCTACAATGAGCAGTTCTTC CASSHGLAASSYNEQFF
. TRBJ2-3 . TRBV4-2 TGTGCCAGCAGCCAAGAAGCAGGGAGCACAGATACGCAGTATTTT CASSQEAGSTDTQYF
few TRBJ1-1 . TRBV9 TGTGCCAGCAGCGCGGGACTCTTGAACACTGAAGCTTTCTTT CASSAGLLNTEAFF
few TRBJ1-1 . TRBV7-6 TGTGCCAGCAGCTTAGGACAGCAGGAAGCTTTCTTT CASSLGQQEAFF
. TRBJ2-5 . TRBV15 TGTGCCACCAGCAGAGATGTTGCAGTAGAGACCCAGTACTTC CATSRDVAVETQYF
. TRBJ2-2 . TRBV6-5 TGTGCCACCGGTCAGGGAAGGACCGGGGAGCTGTTTTTT CATGQGRTGELFF
. TRBJ2-7 TRBD1 TRBV6-5 TGTGCCAGCAGCCTGACAGGGGGTCTCTACGAGCAGTACTTC CASSLTGGLYEQYF
few TRBJ1-1 . TRBV5-4 TGTGCCAGCAGCTTTGGCCACAACACTGAAGCTTTCTTT CASSFGHNTEAFF
. TRBJ2-7 TRBD2 TRBV27 TGTGCCAGCCAGCCCTCGTCTAGCGGGATATACGAGCAGTACTTC CASQPSSSGIYEQYF
. TRBJ2-7 . TRBV6-5 TGTGCCAGCGGTACAGGGATCCAGTTCTCCTACGAGCAGTACTTC CASGTGIQFSYEQYF
. TRBJ2-2 . TRBV24-1 TGTGCCACCAGTGATTTGGCGCGGGGGAACACCGGGGAGCTGTTTTTT CATSDLARGNTGELFF
. TRBJ2-2 TRBD2 TRBV10-3 TGTGCCATCAGTGAGTTCTTCGTATCACTAGCGGGAGAAAAGGAGGAGCTGTTTTTT CAISEFFVSLAGEKEELFF
few TRBJ1-1 TRBD1 TRBV12-3/TRBV12-4 TGTGCCAGCAGTACCCCGGACAGGGGGGTTGCTTTCTTT CASSTPDRGVAFF
. TRBJ2-7 . TRBV11-2 TGTGCCAGCAGTTTTCTATCCTACGAGCAGTACTTC CASSFLSYEQYF
. TRBJ2-5 TRBD1 TRBV6-5 TGTGCCAGCAGTTACGAGGGGGCGACCAGTGAGACCCAGTACTTC CASSYEGATSETQYF
few TRBJ1-2 . TRBV12-3/TRBV12-4 TGTGCCAGCAGTTCCTCAGCTAACTATGGCTACACCTTC CASSSSANYGYTF
. TRBJ2-2 . TRBV28 TGTGCCAGCAGTCTAAACTCAGGTTTCACCGGGGAGCTGTTTTTT CASSLNSGFTGELFF